Described below is a single T cell receptor (beta chain) sequence and its context. Its antigen is currently unknown. The rectum was sampled with one to two pinch biopsies at colonoscopy. Each sample received Survey-level depth of up to 500,000 reads. Libraries were prepared by immunoSEQ multiplex PCR; TCRdb keeps only in-frame clonotypes and omits some of them. Of 40,000 to 55,000 clones in the sample, around 81% are singletons; the top ten hold over 3%. This specimen belongs to a study of pediatric ulcerative colitis. Study-wide context: Most patients had pancolitis, and two had left-sided colitis.

Study results and caveats: In rectum, acute severe colitis had expanded clones and less diversity.

V was pared by 2 bases and J by 1 base, with 12 bases between. CDR1 is SGHRS and CDR2 is YFSETQ in the germline V gene. The CDR3 totals 15 residues. The source is a girl aged 5-17 years with moderate ulcerative colitis. The sequenced sample was gut tissue. The V and J genes are TRBV5-1 and TRBJ1-1, with no clear D. CDR3 in amino acids: CASSLAGLGNTEAFF. CDR3 sequence (DNA): TGCGCCAGCAGCTTAGCAGGCCTCGGGAACACTGAAGCTTTCTTT.